A selection of T cell receptor beta chains follows, all from one sample in a study of Graves' ophthalmopathy and Graves' hyperthyroidism. A single record per CDR3 protein comes from TCRdb applying MiXCR to the multiplex PCR reads. This table has around 1,000,000 distinct CDR3 sequences, 35% to 45% appearing once. The sample was peripheral blood or thyroid tissue (not recorded which). The receptor set was obtained from an adult man with Graves' hyperthyroidism. Each CDR3 is given with its conserved first and last residue. A D gene is named only where the DNA matches it firmly. Not all rows give a size; the values are once, few, many and, for expanded clones, a class.

v_call: TRBV7-2; d_call: NA; j_call: TRBJ2-5; clone_size: few; cdr3_aa: CASSLAPGATGETQYF; cdr3_nt: TGTGCCAGCAGCTTAGCGCCGGGGGCTACGGGGGAGACCCAGTACTTC
v_call: TRBV18; d_call: NA; j_call: TRBJ1-2; clone_size: NA; cdr3_aa: CASSGTTRNYGYTF; cdr3_nt: TGTGCCAGCTCAGGGACGACCCGGAACTATGGCTACACCTTC
v_call: TRBV25-1; d_call: TRBD2; j_call: TRBJ2-1; clone_size: NA; cdr3_aa: CASSDPERIAGGRVNEQFF; cdr3_nt: TGTGCCAGCAGTGATCCGGAAAGAATAGCGGGAGGGCGGGTCAATGAGCAGTTCTTC
v_call: TRBV5-1; d_call: TRBD2; j_call: TRBJ2-2; clone_size: few; cdr3_aa: CASSFPQGRPSGGYNTGELFF; cdr3_nt: TGCGCCAGCAGCTTTCCCCAGGGGAGACCTAGCGGGGGATACAACACCGGGGAGCTGTTTTTT
v_call: TRBV11-2; d_call: TRBD1; j_call: TRBJ1-5; clone_size: many; cdr3_aa: CASSLGTGVYQPQHF; cdr3_nt: TGTGCCAGCAGCTTAGGGACAGGGGTGTATCAGCCCCAGCATTTT
v_call: TRBV10-3; d_call: NA; j_call: TRBJ1-3; clone_size: many; cdr3_aa: CAIRGRLENTIYF; cdr3_nt: TGTGCCATCAGGGGCCGCCTTGAAAACACCATATATTTT
v_call: TRBV20-1; d_call: NA; j_call: TRBJ2-2; clone_size: many; cdr3_aa: CSALGEANTGELFF; cdr3_nt: TGCAGTGCTTTAGGGGAAGCGAACACCGGGGAGCTGTTTTTT
v_call: TRBV6-5; d_call: TRBD2; j_call: TRBJ2-5; clone_size: NA; cdr3_aa: CASRGGRAQYF; cdr3_nt: TGTGCCAGCAGGGGCGGGAGGGCCCAGTACTTC
v_call: TRBV20-1; d_call: NA; j_call: TRBJ1-2; clone_size: many; cdr3_aa: CSARASAGYTF; cdr3_nt: TGCAGTGCTAGAGCCAGTGCTGGCTACACCTTC
v_call: TRBV5-1; d_call: NA; j_call: TRBJ1-4; clone_size: NA; cdr3_aa: CASSLGERTEKLFF; cdr3_nt: TGCGCCAGCAGCTTGGGGGAGAGGACCGAAAAACTGTTTTTT
v_call: TRBV4-3; d_call: NA; j_call: TRBJ2-2; clone_size: NA; cdr3_aa: CASSQWTVNTGELFF; cdr3_nt: TGCGCCAGCAGCCAGTGGACTGTCAACACCGGGGAGCTGTTTTTT
v_call: TRBV29-1; d_call: NA; j_call: TRBJ2-7; clone_size: NA; cdr3_aa: CSLALSYEQYF; cdr3_nt: TGCAGCTTAGCGCTTTCCTACGAGCAGTACTTC
v_call: TRBV19; d_call: NA; j_call: TRBJ2-5; clone_size: many; cdr3_aa: CASSIRSSNQETQYF; cdr3_nt: TGTGCCAGTAGTATTAGGTCGAGCAACCAAGAGACCCAGTACTTC
v_call: TRBV6-5; d_call: NA; j_call: TRBJ1-4; clone_size: NA; cdr3_aa: CASSPTRRPRGEKLFF; cdr3_nt: TGTGCCAGCAGCCCAACCCGTCGGCCACGGGGTGAAAAACTGTTTTTT
v_call: TRBV5-1; d_call: NA; j_call: TRBJ1-3; clone_size: many; cdr3_aa: CASSWDGNSGNTIYF; cdr3_nt: TGCGCCAGCAGCTGGGACGGCAACTCTGGAAACACCATATATTTT
v_call: TRBV19; d_call: NA; j_call: TRBJ2-2; clone_size: many; cdr3_aa: CASSINRAGELFF; cdr3_nt: TGTGCCAGTAGTATTAACAGGGCCGGGGAGCTGTTTTTT
v_call: TRBV7-8; d_call: TRBD1; j_call: TRBJ2-7; clone_size: NA; cdr3_aa: CASSKPGQGSHEQYF; cdr3_nt: TGTGCCAGCAGCAAACCGGGACAGGGGTCTCACGAGCAGTACTTC
v_call: TRBV10-3; d_call: NA; j_call: TRBJ2-7; clone_size: many; cdr3_aa: CAISESPREQYF; cdr3_nt: TGTGCCATCAGTGAGTCACCGAGGGAGCAGTACTTC
v_call: TRBV7-2; d_call: NA; j_call: TRBJ1-6; clone_size: NA; cdr3_aa: CASSSQGNSLLHF; cdr3_nt: TGTGCCAGCAGCTCCCAGGGTAATTCACTCCTCCACTTT
v_call: TRBV15; d_call: TRBD2; j_call: TRBJ2-2; clone_size: many; cdr3_aa: CATSRVVIAGVPGELFF; cdr3_nt: TGTGCCACCAGCAGAGTGGTAATTGCGGGAGTACCCGGGGAGCTGTTTTTT
v_call: TRBV15; d_call: NA; j_call: TRBJ1-1; clone_size: NA; cdr3_aa: CATSRDRAGRTEAFF; cdr3_nt: TGTGCCACCAGCAGAGATCGGGCAGGGCGGACTGAAGCTTTCTTT
v_call: TRBV19; d_call: TRBD2; j_call: TRBJ2-7; clone_size: NA; cdr3_aa: CASMGSGAGYEQYF; cdr3_nt: TGTGCCAGTATGGGTAGCGGGGCCGGCTACGAGCAGTACTTC
v_call: TRBV4-1; d_call: TRBD1; j_call: TRBJ2-7; clone_size: NA; cdr3_aa: CASSDRPGQASYEQYF; cdr3_nt: TGCGCCAGCAGCGACCGACCGGGACAGGCATCCTACGAGCAGTACTTC
v_call: TRBV18; d_call: NA; j_call: TRBJ1-1; clone_size: few; cdr3_aa: CASSPLRGEAFF; cdr3_nt: TGTGCCAGCTCACCCCTAAGAGGCGAAGCTTTCTTT
v_call: TRBV9; d_call: TRBD1; j_call: TRBJ1-3; clone_size: many; cdr3_aa: CASSVSGGPGNTIYF; cdr3_nt: TGTGCCAGCAGCGTTTCAGGGGGGCCTGGAAACACCATATATTTT
v_call: TRBV5-1; d_call: NA; j_call: TRBJ1-1; clone_size: NA; cdr3_aa: CASSPSGLEAFF; cdr3_nt: TGCGCCAGCAGCCCCTCGGGACTCGAAGCTTTCTTT
v_call: TRBV10-2; d_call: TRBD2; j_call: TRBJ2-5; clone_size: NA; cdr3_aa: CASSVGTSDETQYF; cdr3_nt: TGTGCCAGCAGCGTAGGGACTAGCGACGAGACCCAGTACTTC
v_call: TRBV19; d_call: TRBD2; j_call: TRBJ2-7; clone_size: NA; cdr3_aa: CASSLRGLVYEQYF; cdr3_nt: TGTGCCAGCAGTTTACGGGGACTAGTCTACGAGCAGTACTTC
v_call: TRBV10-3; d_call: NA; j_call: TRBJ1-4; clone_size: NA; cdr3_aa: CAISGGANNEKLFF; cdr3_nt: TGTGCCATCAGCGGCGGTGCCAATAATGAAAAACTGTTTTTT
v_call: TRBV25-1; d_call: NA; j_call: TRBJ2-7; clone_size: NA; cdr3_aa: CASLQESYEQYF; cdr3_nt: TGTGCCAGCTTACAGGAGTCCTACGAGCAGTACTTC
v_call: TRBV25-1; d_call: NA; j_call: TRBJ1-4; clone_size: many; cdr3_aa: CASQRINEKLFF; cdr3_nt: TGTGCCAGCCAGCGGATTAATGAAAAACTGTTTTTT
v_call: TRBV7-2; d_call: NA; j_call: TRBJ1-1; clone_size: NA; cdr3_aa: CASSLSVTPFF; cdr3_nt: TGTGCCAGCAGCTTATCGGTGACTCCCTTCTTT
v_call: TRBV12-3/TRBV12-4; d_call: TRBD1; j_call: TRBJ2-2; clone_size: NA; cdr3_aa: CASSETGPGELFF; cdr3_nt: TGTGCCAGCAGCGAGACAGGGCCCGGGGAGCTGTTTTTT
v_call: TRBV24-1; d_call: TRBD1; j_call: TRBJ1-2; clone_size: many; cdr3_aa: CATSDRPGTGTGYTF; cdr3_nt: TGTGCCACCAGTGACCGTCCCGGGACAGGGACTGGCTACACCTTC
v_call: TRBV12-3/TRBV12-4; d_call: TRBD1; j_call: TRBJ2-2; clone_size: few; cdr3_aa: CASSRKRTGSTGELFF; cdr3_nt: TGTGCCAGCAGCCGGAAAAGGACAGGGAGCACCGGGGAGCTGTTTTTT
v_call: TRBV29-1; d_call: NA; j_call: TRBJ1-5; clone_size: NA; cdr3_aa: CSVEEQPNQPQHF; cdr3_nt: TGCAGCGTTGAAGAACAGCCCAATCAGCCCCAGCATTTT
v_call: TRBV7-2; d_call: NA; j_call: TRBJ1-5; clone_size: NA; cdr3_aa: CASSLGPGNRPQHF; cdr3_nt: TGTGCCAGCAGCTTAGGACCGGGCAATCGGCCCCAGCATTTT
v_call: TRBV29-1; d_call: NA; j_call: TRBJ2-5; clone_size: NA; cdr3_aa: CSASGGRNQPQYF; cdr3_nt: TGCAGCGCCTCCGGGGGCCGCAATCAGCCCCAGTACTTC
v_call: TRBV25-1; d_call: NA; j_call: TRBJ1-2; clone_size: NA; cdr3_aa: CASSELGTEKANYGYTF; cdr3_nt: TGTGCCAGCAGTGAGTTGGGGACGGAAAAAGCTAACTATGGCTACACCTTC
v_call: TRBV7-9; d_call: NA; j_call: TRBJ2-5; clone_size: many; cdr3_aa: CASSPYEGVETQYF; cdr3_nt: TGTGCCAGCAGCCCCTATGAAGGGGTAGAGACCCAGTACTTC
v_call: TRBV20-1; d_call: NA; j_call: TRBJ2-7; clone_size: many; cdr3_aa: CSAPDPGQYF; cdr3_nt: TGCAGTGCCCCCGACCCGGGGCAGTACTTC